The clone carrying this TCR beta chain was counted only a few times. Its antigen remains unknown. One end of the junction is discordant with germline, which a read error may explain. The sample originates from a study of T cell repertoires in cytomegalovirus infection. Germline V lookup: CDR1 SGHVS, CDR2 FNYEAQ. The CDR3 extends over 16 amino acids. MiXCR, run by TCRdb on the reads, gives a single entry per CDR3 protein. In the table there are roughly 860,000 distinct CDR3 sequences, 32% of which are singletons. Material: cultured CD8+ T cells from PBMCs, obtained from culture after CMV antigen stimulation. This clonotype was sampled from a human donor in good health (CMV status not recorded). Some clones in this sample may be carry-over from other donors' samples. This rearrangement joins TRBV7-6 to TRBJ2-1; D may be TRBD2 (5 bases). The CDR3 is CASSSFEGPTYNEQFF. In DNA, the CDR3 is TGTGCTAGCAGCTCCTTTGAGGGCCCGACCTACAATGAGCAGTTCTTC.